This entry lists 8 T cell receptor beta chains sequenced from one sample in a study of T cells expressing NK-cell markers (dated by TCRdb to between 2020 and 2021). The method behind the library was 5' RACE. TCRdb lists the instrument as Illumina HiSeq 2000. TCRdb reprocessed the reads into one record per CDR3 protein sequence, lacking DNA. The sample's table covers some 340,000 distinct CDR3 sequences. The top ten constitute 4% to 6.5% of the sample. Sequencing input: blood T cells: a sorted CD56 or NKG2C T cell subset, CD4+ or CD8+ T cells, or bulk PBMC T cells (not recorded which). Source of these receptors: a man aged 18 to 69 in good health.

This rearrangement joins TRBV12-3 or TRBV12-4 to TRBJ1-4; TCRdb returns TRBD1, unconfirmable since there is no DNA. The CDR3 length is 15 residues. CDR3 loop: CASSQQGAFNEKLFF.

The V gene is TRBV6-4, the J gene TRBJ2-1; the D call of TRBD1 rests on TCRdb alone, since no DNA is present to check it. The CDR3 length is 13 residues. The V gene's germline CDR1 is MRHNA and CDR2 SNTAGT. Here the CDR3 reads CASSTRPGNEQFF.

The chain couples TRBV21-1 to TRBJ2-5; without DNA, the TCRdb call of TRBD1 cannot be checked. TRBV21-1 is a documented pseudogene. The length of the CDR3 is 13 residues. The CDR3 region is CASTGTSEETQYF.

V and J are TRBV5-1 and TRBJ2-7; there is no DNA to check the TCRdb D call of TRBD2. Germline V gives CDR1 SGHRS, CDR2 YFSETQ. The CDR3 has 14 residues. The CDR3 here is CASSLKRGNYEQYF. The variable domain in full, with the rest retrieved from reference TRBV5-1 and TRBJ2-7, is KAGVTQTPRYLIKTRGQQVTLSCSPISGHRSVSWYQQTPGQGLQFLFEYFSETQRNKGNFPGRFSGRQFSNSRSEMNVSTLELGDSALYLCASSLKRGNYEQYFGPGTRLTVT.

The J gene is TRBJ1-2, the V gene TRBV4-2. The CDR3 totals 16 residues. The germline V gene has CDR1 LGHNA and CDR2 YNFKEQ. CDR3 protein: CASSQDPLRLGDGYTF.

CDR3 residues: CASSFTREKAEAFF. The rearrangement uses TRBV7-9 and TRBJ1-1. Germline values: CDR1 SEHNR, CDR2 FQNEAQ (reference sequence). The CDR3 is 14 residues long.

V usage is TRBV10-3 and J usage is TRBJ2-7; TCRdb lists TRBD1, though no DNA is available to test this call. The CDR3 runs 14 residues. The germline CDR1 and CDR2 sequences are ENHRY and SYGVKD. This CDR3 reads CAISGQGEGYEQYF.

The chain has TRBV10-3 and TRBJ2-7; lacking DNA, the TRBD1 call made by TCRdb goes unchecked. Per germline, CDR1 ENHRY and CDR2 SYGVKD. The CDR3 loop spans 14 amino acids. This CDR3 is CAISKPGQGSEQYF.